The following is a T cell receptor (beta chain) sequence with its context. Its antigen is unidentified. Version v3.0 of the immunoSEQ assay was performed at survey level. Sequencing was performed with immunoSEQ multiplex PCR; in TCRdb, only in-frame clones are kept and a portion is missing. Among 20,000 to 25,000 clones listed, around four fifths were seen once. The data derive from a study of long-term antiretroviral therapy in people with HIV. Germline values: CDR1 SGHKS, CDR2 YYEKEE (reference sequence). CDR3 length: 14 amino acids. V was trimmed by 0 bases and J by 4 bases, leaving 10 bases between them. Researchers secured at least one pre-ART and at least two post-ART PBMC samples from each donor. Regarding the study as a whole: All blood samples came from the years 2004 to 2017, possibly under older ART regimens. Regardless of time point, clones expanded before ART dominated the repertoire.

This specimen was unsorted PBMCs, taken around 4 years after starting antiretroviral therapy. The TCR originated in a man younger than 35 with HIV. The V gene is TRBV5-5, the J gene TRBJ1-2; TRBD1 might be the D (6 bases). The CDR3 DNA reads as TGTGCCAGCAGCTTGGGGACAGATGGCTATGGCTACACCTTC. It codes for CASSLGTDGYGYTF.